The 18 T cell receptor beta chains below come from one sample, sequenced in a study of blood T cell repertoires in COVID-19. The repertoire was sequenced with immunoSEQ multiplex PCR; TCRdb's copy has only in-frame clones and lacks some. Of about 270,000 clones listed, roughly 89% are singletons. The sequenced material came from PBMCs or T cells enriched from blood (not recorded which). These receptors were taken from a woman between 55 and 75 years old who had recovered from COVID-19.

The gene calls are TRBV20-1 and TRBJ2-2; D unresolved. V was clipped by 6 bases and J by 6 bases, with 5 bases between them. The germline CDR1 and CDR2 sequences are DFQATT and SNEGSKA (reference sequence). CDR3 length: 10 amino acids. In nucleotides, the CDR3 is TGCAGTGCCTCGGCCGGGGAGCTGTTTTTT. It specifies CSASAGELFF.

This chain joins TRBV28 and TRBJ1-2; D may be TRBD1 (6 bases). The germline V gene encodes CDR1 MDHEN and CDR2 SYDVKM. CDR3 length: 13 amino acids. V lost 2 bases to trimming and J lost 9 bases, with 13 bases between them. The CDR3 DNA reads as TGTGCCAGCAGTTTAGAAGGGACACGTAGCTACACCTTC. Protein product: CASSLEGTRSYTF.

V is TRBV2 and J is TRBJ1-5; weak D call: TRBD1 (5 bases). This CDR3 contains 13 residues. From germline, CDR1 is SNHLY and CDR2 FYNNEI. V was clipped by 6 bases and J by 9 bases, with 15 bases between them. The CDR3 bases are TGTGCCAGCAGAGGGGCGGCCTGGGGGCCCCAGCATTTT. Its protein is CASRGAAWGPQHF.

This chain uses TRBV30 with TRBJ1-6, with TRBD1 matching over 7 bases. The CDR3 has 13 residues. The ends lost 4 bases at V and 14 bases at J; junction bases unmatched: 11. Germline CDR1 GTSNPN, CDR2 SVGIG (reference sequence). CDR3 in amino acids: CAWTLGGQFTLHF. The CDR3 DNA reads as TGTGCCTGGACCCTAGGGGGCCAATTCACCCTCCACTTT.

The V and J genes are TRBV28 and TRBJ2-5, with 7 bases aligning to TRBD1. V shed 7 bases, J shed 4 bases, and the junction held 6 bases outside the gene matches. The CDR3 sequence is 13 residues long. CDR1 and CDR2 (germline): MDHEN, SYDVKM. The CDR3 DNA follows: TGTGCCAGCATTTCACAGGGGCGAGAGACCCAGTACTTC. Amino acid sequence: CASISQGRETQYF.

The chain has TRBV20-1 and TRBJ2-7; D uncertain. The CDR3 is 10 residues long. The germline V and J ends were trimmed by 5 bases and 6 bases, with 8 bases remaining between them. The germline V gene encodes CDR1 DFQATT and CDR2 SNEGSKA (reference sequence). The CDR3 DNA sequence: TGCAGTGCTTCCGTAGTCGAGCAGTACTTC. Translating gives CSASVVEQYF.

The J gene is TRBJ2-1, the V gene TRBV5-4; no clear D. Germline V gene data show CDR1 as SGHNT and CDR2 as YYREEE (reference sequence). Between the trimmed V and J ends, which lost 1 base and 6 bases, there was a span of 11 bases. The CDR3 has 14 amino acids. The CDR3 loop reads CASSLMMNGNEQFF. CDR3 sequence (DNA): TGTGCCAGCAGCTTGATGATGAACGGCAATGAGCAGTTCTTC.

V and J are TRBV15 and TRBJ2-5, with 8 nucleotides matching TRBD2. Looked up from germline, CDR1 is LNHNV and CDR2 is YYDKDF (reference sequence). The CDR3 is 17 residues long. The trim removed 3 bases at V and 1 base at J, leaving 10 bases unmatched. The DNA of the CDR3 is TGTGCCACCAGCAGGGGCGTGACGGGAGGGCGCCAAGAGACCCAGTACTTC. Translating gives CATSRGVTGGRQETQYF.

The rearrangement uses TRBV27 and TRBJ2-2, with a possible D match to TRBD1 (5 bases). V was pared by 3 bases and J by 7 bases, with 15 bases between. The CDR3 length is 15 residues. The germline CDR1 and CDR2 sequences are MNHEY and SMNVEV (reference sequence). DNA for the CDR3: TGTGCCAGCAGTTTCCTCCCGATAGGGGTCGGGGAGCTGTTTTTT. Translating it yields CASSFLPIGVGELFF.

The chain recombines TRBV18 with TRBJ2-7; D perhaps matches TRBD2 (6 bases). The germline V and J ends were trimmed by 0 bases and 7 bases, with 16 bases remaining between them. The germline V gene has CDR1 KGHSH and CDR2 LQKENI. CDR3 size: 15 residues. This CDR3 reads CASSPPPGRSSEQYF. The CDR3, as DNA: TGTGCCAGCTCACCACCCCCCGGGAGAAGTTCAGAGCAGTACTTC.

The chain is built from TRBV5-6 and TRBJ1-6; D remains unclear. Between the trimmed V and J ends, which lost 0 bases and 7 bases, there was a span of 8 bases. Per germline, CDR1 SGHDT and CDR2 YYEEEE. The CDR3 is made up of 14 amino acids. DNA of the CDR3: TGTGCCAGCAGCTTGGGCCAGTTCAATTCACCCCTCCACTTT. It is translated as CASSLGQFNSPLHF.

About this clone itself: A junction boundary mismatches the germline segment, possibly from a read error. The V and J genes are TRBV6-1 and TRBJ1-2, with D unclear. This CDR3 spans 12 amino acids. Germline V lookup: CDR1 MNHNS, CDR2 SASEGT. The CDR3 region is CASSERVAHFPF. The CDR3 region has the DNA TGTGCCAGCAGTGAAAGAGTAGCCCACTTCCCCTTC.

The chain combines TRBV12-3 or TRBV12-4 with TRBJ1-2, with unresolved D. V lost 4 bases and J lost 8, with 14 bases in between. This CDR3 comprises 13 residues. The CDR3 DNA sequence: TGTGCCAGCAGTTACGAAGACATCCGGGGCTACACCTTC. It codes for CASSYEDIRGYTF.

Notes on this clone: A junction boundary mismatches the germline segment, possibly from a read error. The J gene is TRBJ2-1, the V gene TRBV6-1; TRBD1 aligns across 9 bases. There are 15 residues in the CDR3. Germline V gives CDR1 MNHNS, CDR2 SASEGT. The CDR3: CASNEQGAIYNEQFF. The CDR3 DNA is TGTGCCAGCAATGAACAGGGGGCCATCTACAATGAGCAGTTCTTC.

This clone came up once. The chain is built from TRBV7-9 and TRBJ2-3, with D tentatively TRBD1 (5 bases). From germline, CDR1 is SEHNR and CDR2 FQNEAQ (reference sequence). Trimming removed 2 bases from V and 4 bases from J, with 10 bases in between. This CDR3 spans 14 amino acids. The DNA for the CDR3 is TGTGCCAGCAGCTTACCCAGGGTCCCAGATACGCAGTATTTT. It specifies CASSLPRVPDTQYF.

This clone has just one count. The chain couples TRBV5-1 to TRBJ2-5; D uncertain. V shed 0 bases and J shed 0 bases, with 9 bases lying between them. The CDR3 totals 15 residues. CDR1 and CDR2 from the germline V gene are SGHRS and YFSETQ. The CDR3 region has the DNA TGCGCCAGCAGCTTGGGGAGAGGTTACCAAGAGACCCAGTACTTC. Translating gives CASSLGRGYQETQYF.

A word on this clone: The sample contains more than one DNA sequence encoding this CDR3. The chain joins TRBV28 to TRBJ2-5, with D maybe TRBD1 (5 bases). V was clipped by 3 bases and J by 2 bases, with 7 bases between them. CDR3 length: 13 amino acids. The V gene's germline CDR1 is MDHEN and CDR2 SYDVKM. This CDR3 reads CASSLTEQETQYF. The CDR3 coding sequence is TGTGCCAGCAGTTTGACAGAGCAAGAGACCCAGTACTTC.

V and J are TRBV18 and TRBJ2-7; 8 bases agree with TRBD1. This CDR3 region has 15 residues. Trimming cost V 3 bases and J 2 bases; bases outside gene matches: 6. Per the germline V gene, CDR1 is KGHSH and CDR2 is LQKENI. This CDR3 is CASSPMGQATYEQYF. CDR3 sequence (DNA): TGTGCCAGCTCACCGATGGGACAGGCAACCTACGAGCAGTACTTC.